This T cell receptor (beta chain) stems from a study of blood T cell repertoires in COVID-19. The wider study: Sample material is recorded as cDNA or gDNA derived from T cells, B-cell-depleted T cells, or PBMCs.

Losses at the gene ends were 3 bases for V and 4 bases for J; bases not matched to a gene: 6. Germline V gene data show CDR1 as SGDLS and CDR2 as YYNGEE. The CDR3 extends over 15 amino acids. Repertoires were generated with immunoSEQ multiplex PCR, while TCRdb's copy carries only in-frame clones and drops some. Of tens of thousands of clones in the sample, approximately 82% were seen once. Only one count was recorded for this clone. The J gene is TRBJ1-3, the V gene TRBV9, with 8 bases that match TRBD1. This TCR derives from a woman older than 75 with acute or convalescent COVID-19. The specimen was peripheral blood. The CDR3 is CASSALDRGGNTIYF. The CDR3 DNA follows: TGTGCCAGCAGCGCCCTCGACAGGGGAGGAAACACCATATATTTT. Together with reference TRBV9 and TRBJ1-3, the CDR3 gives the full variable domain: DSGVTQTPKHLITATGQRVTLRCSPRSGDLSVYWYQQSLDQGLQFLIQYYNGEERAKGNILERFSAQQFPDLHSELNLSSLELGDSALYFCASSALDRGGNTIYFGEGSWLTVV.